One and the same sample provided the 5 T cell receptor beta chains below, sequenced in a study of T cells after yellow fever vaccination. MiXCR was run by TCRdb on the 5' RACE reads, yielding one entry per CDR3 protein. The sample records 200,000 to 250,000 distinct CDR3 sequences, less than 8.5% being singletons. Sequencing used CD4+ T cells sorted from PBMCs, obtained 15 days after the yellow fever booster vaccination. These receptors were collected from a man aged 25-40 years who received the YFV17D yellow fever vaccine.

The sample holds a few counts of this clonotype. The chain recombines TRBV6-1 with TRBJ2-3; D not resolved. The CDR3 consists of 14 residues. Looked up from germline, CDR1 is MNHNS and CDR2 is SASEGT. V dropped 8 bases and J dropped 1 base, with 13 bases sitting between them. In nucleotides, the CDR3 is TGTGCCAGCCACGCGTCCCCGGGCACAGATACGCAGTATTTT. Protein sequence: CASHASPGTDTQYF.

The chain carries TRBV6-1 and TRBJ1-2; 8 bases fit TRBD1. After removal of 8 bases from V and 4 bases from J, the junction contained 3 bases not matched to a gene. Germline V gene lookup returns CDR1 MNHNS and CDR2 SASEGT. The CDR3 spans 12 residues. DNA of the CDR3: TGTGCCAGCCCGGGACAGGTCTATGGCTACACCTTC. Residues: CASPGQVYGYTF.

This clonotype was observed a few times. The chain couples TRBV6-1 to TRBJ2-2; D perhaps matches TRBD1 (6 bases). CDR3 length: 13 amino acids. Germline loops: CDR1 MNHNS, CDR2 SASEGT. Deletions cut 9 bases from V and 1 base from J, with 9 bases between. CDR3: CASGTLNTGELFF. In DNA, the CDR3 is TGTGCCAGTGGGACATTGAACACCGGGGAGCTGTTTTTT.

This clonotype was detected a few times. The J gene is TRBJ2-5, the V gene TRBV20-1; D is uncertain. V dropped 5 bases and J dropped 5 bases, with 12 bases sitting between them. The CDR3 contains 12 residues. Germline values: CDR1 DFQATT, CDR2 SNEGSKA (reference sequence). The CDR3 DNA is TGCAGTGCTCCCGGGCCTCCGGAGACCCAGTACTTC. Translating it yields CSAPGPPETQYF.

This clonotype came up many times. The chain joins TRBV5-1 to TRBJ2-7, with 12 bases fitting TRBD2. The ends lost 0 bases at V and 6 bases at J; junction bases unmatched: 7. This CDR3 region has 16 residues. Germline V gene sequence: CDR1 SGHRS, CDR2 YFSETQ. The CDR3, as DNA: TGCGCCAGCAGCTTGGGCCTAGCGGGAGGGCTTTTCGAGCAGTACTTC. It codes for CASSLGLAGGLFEQYF.